The rows below give T cell receptor beta chains drawn from one sample of a study of regulatory T cells in long-lasting Graves disease. Using its own MiXCR run on the multiplex PCR reads, TCRdb lists one record per CDR3 protein. The sample has 350,000 to 550,000 distinct CDR3 sequences, around 13% seen once. This sample was also put to use in a study of T cells in Graves' hyperthyroidism and ophthalmopathy.

The specimen was peripheral blood mononuclear cells (PBMCs), collected at new diagnosis, from a patient treated with antithyroid drugs. The source is a woman aged 50 to 60 with Graves disease. Both conserved end residues are part of each CDR3. The D gene is left open where the match is weak. Some rows mark clone size as missing; the rest say once, few, many or name a class of expanded clone.

d_call: .
j_call: TRBJ2-3
v_call: TRBV19
clone_size: few
cdr3_nt: TGTGCCAGTAGTATCAACCCCCGGGACAACCCCACAGATACGCAGTATTTT
cdr3_aa: CASSINPRDNPTDTQYF

d_call: TRBD2
j_call: TRBJ2-7
v_call: TRBV6-2/TRBV6-3
clone_size: many
cdr3_nt: TGTGCCAGCAGCCACCTAGCGGTCCCCTCCTACGAGCAGTACTTC
cdr3_aa: CASSHLAVPSYEQYF

d_call: .
j_call: TRBJ1-5
v_call: TRBV6-2/TRBV6-3
clone_size: many
cdr3_nt: TGTGCCAGCCTCGCACTGCATAGCAATCAGCCCCAGCATTTT
cdr3_aa: CASLALHSNQPQHF

d_call: .
j_call: TRBJ2-7
v_call: TRBV2
clone_size: .
cdr3_nt: TGTGCCAGCAGTGACCGCAGGGCGTACGAGCAGTACTTC
cdr3_aa: CASSDRRAYEQYF

d_call: TRBD2
j_call: TRBJ2-2
v_call: TRBV6-1
clone_size: many
cdr3_nt: TGTGCCAGCACCTCAAGGTTTCTAGCGGGAGTTTACACCGGGGAGCTGTTTTTT
cdr3_aa: CASTSRFLAGVYTGELFF

d_call: .
j_call: TRBJ1-1
v_call: TRBV7-6
clone_size: few
cdr3_nt: TGTGCCAGCAGCCCCGGGGGGGGTGCGAACACTGAAGCTTTCTTT
cdr3_aa: CASSPGGGANTEAFF

d_call: .
j_call: TRBJ2-3
v_call: TRBV27
clone_size: many
cdr3_nt: TGTGCCAGCAGCCCCGGGGGTTTTAATACGCAGTATTTT
cdr3_aa: CASSPGGFNTQYF

d_call: .
j_call: TRBJ1-2
v_call: TRBV6-1
clone_size: few
cdr3_nt: TGTGCCAGCAGCCTGGGAGACAGAAACTATGGCTACACCTTC
cdr3_aa: CASSLGDRNYGYTF

d_call: TRBD1
j_call: TRBJ1-3
v_call: TRBV28
clone_size: .
cdr3_nt: TGTGCCAGCAGTTTTGGACAGGGTACTGGAAGCACCATATATTTT
cdr3_aa: CASSFGQGTGSTIYF

d_call: .
j_call: TRBJ2-2
v_call: TRBV28
clone_size: many
cdr3_nt: TGTGCCAGCAGTTGGGCCTTCACCGGGGAGCTGTTTTTT
cdr3_aa: CASSWAFTGELFF

d_call: TRBD1
j_call: TRBJ2-1
v_call: TRBV28
clone_size: many
cdr3_nt: TGTGCCAGCAGCACCTCGGGACAGGGAAGTGTCCTGGGTCGTCTTGGGGAGCAGTTCTTC
cdr3_aa: CASSTSGQGSVLGRLGEQFF

d_call: .
j_call: TRBJ1-2
v_call: TRBV11-2
clone_size: few
cdr3_nt: TGTGCCAGCAGCTTAGATGGGTATAACTATGGCTACACCTTC
cdr3_aa: CASSLDGYNYGYTF

d_call: .
j_call: TRBJ2-2
v_call: TRBV3-1
clone_size: many
cdr3_nt: TGTGCCAGCAGCCCCCTGACAGGAAACACCGGGGAGCTGTTTTTT
cdr3_aa: CASSPLTGNTGELFF

d_call: .
j_call: TRBJ1-2
v_call: TRBV18
clone_size: few
cdr3_nt: TGTGCCAGCTCACCGGGACGAGTGCTCCCTAACGGTGGCTACACCTTC
cdr3_aa: CASSPGRVLPNGGYTF

d_call: .
j_call: TRBJ1-2
v_call: TRBV16
clone_size: few
cdr3_nt: TGTGCCAGCAGCCAAGTGGGGCCAGGGGATGGCTACACCTTC
cdr3_aa: CASSQVGPGDGYTF

d_call: TRBD1
j_call: TRBJ1-5
v_call: TRBV9
clone_size: .
cdr3_nt: TGTGCCAGCAGCGCAGAGGGACAGGATGGTCAGCCCCAGCATTTT
cdr3_aa: CASSAEGQDGQPQHF

d_call: TRBD2
j_call: TRBJ2-3
v_call: TRBV2
clone_size: many
cdr3_nt: TGTGCCAGCAGATCTAGCGGCCTTACAGATACGCAGTATTTT
cdr3_aa: CASRSSGLTDTQYF

d_call: TRBD2
j_call: TRBJ2-1
v_call: TRBV24-1
clone_size: .
cdr3_nt: TGTGCCACTAGCGGGGCTAGCTCCTACAATGAGCAGTTCTTC
cdr3_aa: CATSGASSYNEQFF